These T cell receptor beta chains were read from a single sample in a study of shared clonotypes between healthy human individuals. The data were produced by immunoSEQ multiplex PCR, yet TCRdb's version contains in-frame clones alone and is incomplete. The table has roughly 700,000 clones, around two thirds seen once. Specimen: memory CD4+ T cells sorted from blood. The receptors were gathered from a woman in her twenties or thirties in good health. The CDR3 runs from the conserved cysteine through the conserved F or W. Each record gives: clone size, V gene, J gene, CDR3 length, D gene, CDR3 protein, CDR3 DNA. The D gene is left open where the match is weak. A row's size may be missing; if present it is once, few, many or a size class.

abundance: -; v_gene: TRBV7-9; j_gene: TRBJ2-2; len: 17; d_gene: TRBD2; CDR3aa: CASSLSLAGGRTGELFF; CDR3nt: TGTGCCAGCAGCTTATCTCTAGCGGGAGGGCGGACCGGGGAGCTGTTTTTT
abundance: -; v_gene: TRBV5-1; j_gene: TRBJ2-3; len: 14; d_gene: TRBD2; CDR3aa: CASSPGLAEVAQYF; CDR3nt: TGCGCCAGCAGCCCGGGACTAGCGGAAGTGGCGCAGTATTTT
abundance: -; v_gene: TRBV5-1; j_gene: TRBJ2-3; len: 15; d_gene: -; CDR3aa: CASTELASFTDTQYF; CDR3nt: TGCGCCAGCACCGAACTAGCAAGCTTCACAGATACGCAGTATTTT
abundance: few; v_gene: TRBV19; j_gene: TRBJ2-1; len: 15; d_gene: -; CDR3aa: CASRQGGEGPNEQFF; CDR3nt: TGTGCCAGTCGTCAGGGGGGGGAGGGCCCCAATGAGCAGTTCTTC
abundance: -; v_gene: TRBV6-6; j_gene: TRBJ2-7; len: 16; d_gene: TRBD2; CDR3aa: CASRRGLLADPYEQYF; CDR3nt: TGTGCCAGCAGAAGGGGCCTACTAGCGGACCCCTACGAGCAGTACTTC
abundance: few; v_gene: TRBV19; j_gene: TRBJ1-4; len: 17; d_gene: TRBD1; CDR3aa: CASSITGLNRGQEKLFF; CDR3nt: TGTGCCAGTAGTATCACGGGGCTAAACAGGGGGCAAGAAAAACTGTTTTTT
abundance: -; v_gene: TRBV11-2; j_gene: TRBJ1-1; len: 13; d_gene: -; CDR3aa: CASSYLIAAEAFF; CDR3nt: TGTGCCAGCAGCTATCTAATTGCGGCTGAAGCTTTCTTT
abundance: -; v_gene: TRBV5-1; j_gene: TRBJ2-1; len: 13; d_gene: -; CDR3aa: CASRTTAYNEQFF; CDR3nt: TGCGCCAGCAGGACAACAGCCTACAATGAGCAGTTCTTC
abundance: -; v_gene: TRBV28; j_gene: TRBJ1-4; len: 15; d_gene: -; CDR3aa: CASSSPGATNEKLFF; CDR3nt: TGTGCCAGCAGTTCACCAGGGGCGACTAATGAAAAACTGTTTTTT
abundance: -; v_gene: TRBV19; j_gene: TRBJ1-5; len: 15; d_gene: -; CDR3aa: CASSIETGGHQPQHF; CDR3nt: TGTGCCAGTAGTATTGAGACAGGAGGGCATCAGCCCCAGCATTTT
abundance: few; v_gene: TRBV30; j_gene: TRBJ2-7; len: 14; d_gene: TRBD1; CDR3aa: CACQPGTGTYEQYF; CDR3nt: TGTGCCTGTCAGCCCGGGACAGGGACCTACGAGCAGTACTTC
abundance: -; v_gene: TRBV30; j_gene: TRBJ1-4; len: 11; d_gene: -; CDR3aa: CAWRYNEKLFF; CDR3nt: TGTGCCTGGAGGTACAACGAAAAACTGTTTTTT
abundance: -; v_gene: TRBV10-2; j_gene: TRBJ2-1; len: 14; d_gene: TRBD2; CDR3aa: CASCKTSTPNEQFF; CDR3nt: TGCGCCAGCTGCAAGACTAGCACCCCAAATGAGCAGTTCTTC
abundance: few; v_gene: TRBV7-9; j_gene: TRBJ2-7; len: 13; d_gene: -; CDR3aa: CASSLLATHEQYF; CDR3nt: TGTGCCAGCAGCTTACTAGCGACCCACGAGCAGTACTTC
abundance: -; v_gene: TRBV7-8; j_gene: TRBJ2-1; len: 13; d_gene: TRBD1; CDR3aa: CASSLGGQGQQFF; CDR3nt: TGTGCCAGCAGCTTAGGGGGACAGGGGCAGCAGTTCTTC
abundance: -; v_gene: TRBV10-2; j_gene: TRBJ1-1; len: 13; d_gene: TRBD1; CDR3aa: CASSPTGRTEAFF; CDR3nt: TGCGCCAGCAGCCCGACAGGGAGGACTGAAGCTTTCTTT
abundance: once; v_gene: TRBV5-1; j_gene: TRBJ2-5; len: 18; d_gene: TRBD2; CDR3aa: CASSRGTSAFWGQETQYF; CDR3nt: TGCGCCAGCAGCCGCGGGACTAGCGCTTTCTGGGGGCAGGAGACCCAGTACTTC
abundance: -; v_gene: TRBV19; j_gene: TRBJ1-6; len: 14; d_gene: TRBD1; CDR3aa: CASSRTGGYSPLHF; CDR3nt: TGTGCCAGTAGTAGGACAGGGGGCTACTCACCCCTCCACTTT
abundance: -; v_gene: TRBV28; j_gene: TRBJ2-7; len: 15; d_gene: TRBD2; CDR3aa: CASSTGAGGPYEQYF; CDR3nt: TGTGCCAGCAGCACCGGGGCGGGAGGCCCCTACGAGCAGTACTTC
abundance: -; v_gene: TRBV5-1; j_gene: TRBJ1-3; len: 14; d_gene: -; CDR3aa: CASSLDASGNTIYF; CDR3nt: TGCGCCAGCAGCTTGGATGCCTCGGGAAACACCATATATTTT
abundance: -; v_gene: TRBV5-1; j_gene: TRBJ2-2; len: 16; d_gene: TRBD1; CDR3aa: CASSLNRTGLTGELFF; CDR3nt: TGCGCCAGCAGCTTGAACCGGACAGGCCTCACCGGGGAGCTGTTTTTT
abundance: -; v_gene: TRBV19; j_gene: TRBJ1-5; len: 17; d_gene: -; CDR3aa: CASSIYGAQTANQPQHF; CDR3nt: TGTGCCAGTAGTATATATGGGGCACAGACTGCAAATCAGCCCCAGCATTTT
abundance: once; v_gene: TRBV5-1; j_gene: TRBJ2-1; len: 17; d_gene: -; CDR3aa: CASSLGSAGWWSNEQFF; CDR3nt: TGCGCCAGCAGCTTGGGCTCGGCCGGGTGGTGGTCCAATGAGCAGTTCTTC
abundance: -; v_gene: TRBV19; j_gene: TRBJ2-5; len: 13; d_gene: -; CDR3aa: CASSNRDSETQYF; CDR3nt: TGTGCCAGTAGTAACAGGGACTCAGAGACCCAGTACTTC
abundance: -; v_gene: TRBV6-1; j_gene: TRBJ1-4; len: 15; d_gene: -; CDR3aa: CASSSKRGSNEKLFF; CDR3nt: TGTGCCAGCAGCTCCAAAAGGGGTAGCAATGAAAAACTGTTTTTT
abundance: -; v_gene: TRBV9; j_gene: TRBJ2-3; len: 14; d_gene: TRBD2; CDR3aa: CASSGGLGADTQYF; CDR3nt: TGTGCCAGCAGCGGGGGACTAGGGGCAGATACGCAGTATTTT
abundance: -; v_gene: TRBV28; j_gene: TRBJ1-2; len: 14; d_gene: -; CDR3aa: CASSFPSQPASYTF; CDR3nt: TGTGCCAGCAGTTTCCCTTCGCAACCTGCGAGCTACACCTTC
abundance: -; v_gene: TRBV19; j_gene: TRBJ1-5; len: 16; d_gene: -; CDR3aa: CASRPATGTSNQPQHF; CDR3nt: TGTGCCAGTAGACCAGCAACCGGGACCTCCAATCAGCCCCAGCATTTT
abundance: -; v_gene: TRBV7-3; j_gene: TRBJ2-2; len: 17; d_gene: TRBD1; CDR3aa: CASSRGRGTGGTGELFF; CDR3nt: TGTGCCAGCAGCCGCGGTCGAGGGACAGGGGGAACCGGGGAGCTGTTTTTT
abundance: -; v_gene: TRBV2; j_gene: TRBJ2-3; len: 15; d_gene: -; CDR3aa: CASKLSRTSTDTQYF; CDR3nt: TGTGCCAGCAAATTAAGCCGGACTAGCACAGATACGCAGTATTTT
abundance: once; v_gene: TRBV29-1; j_gene: TRBJ2-7; len: 16; d_gene: TRBD1; CDR3aa: CSVQKARTGGLYEQYF; CDR3nt: TGCAGCGTCCAAAAGGCTCGGACAGGGGGCTTATACGAGCAGTACTTC
abundance: -; v_gene: TRBV5-1; j_gene: TRBJ2-1; len: 15; d_gene: -; CDR3aa: CASSLDSSEYNEQFF; CDR3nt: TGCGCCAGCAGCTTGGACTCTAGCGAATACAATGAGCAGTTCTTC
abundance: -; v_gene: TRBV4-1; j_gene: TRBJ1-1; len: 13; d_gene: -; CDR3aa: CASSQHGPSEAFF; CDR3nt: TGCGCCAGCAGCCAACACGGACCGAGTGAAGCTTTCTTT
abundance: -; v_gene: TRBV7-8; j_gene: TRBJ2-7; len: 18; d_gene: TRBD2; CDR3aa: CASSPEGWLAGDLDEQYF; CDR3nt: TGTGCCAGCAGCCCCGAAGGTTGGCTAGCGGGGGATCTAGACGAGCAGTACTTC
abundance: -; v_gene: TRBV18; j_gene: TRBJ1-2; len: 16; d_gene: -; CDR3aa: CASSPSGGRPSYGYTF; CDR3nt: TGTGCCAGCTCCCCTAGTGGAGGGCGTCCCAGCTATGGCTACACCTTC
abundance: -; v_gene: TRBV15; j_gene: TRBJ1-1; len: 15; d_gene: -; CDR3aa: CATSRDELGGTEAFF; CDR3nt: TGTGCCACCAGCAGAGATGAACTAGGGGGCACTGAAGCTTTCTTT
abundance: -; v_gene: TRBV5-6; j_gene: TRBJ1-5; len: 13; d_gene: -; CDR3aa: CASSLRANQPQHF; CDR3nt: TGTGCCAGCAGCTTGCGGGCAAATCAGCCCCAGCATTTT
abundance: -; v_gene: TRBV12-1; j_gene: TRBJ2-7; len: 16; d_gene: -; CDR3aa: CASSPSVTFLSYEQYF; CDR3nt: TGTGCCAGCAGCCCCTCGGTTACTTTCCTCTCCTACGAGCAGTACTTC
abundance: -; v_gene: TRBV7-6; j_gene: TRBJ2-1; len: 16; d_gene: TRBD2; CDR3aa: CASSLGVPGGSNEQFF; CDR3nt: TGTGCCAGCAGCTTAGGGGTCCCGGGAGGGAGCAATGAGCAGTTCTTC